This T cell receptor beta chain was obtained from a study of blood T cell repertoires in COVID-19. Study-level background: Material from acute and convalescent COVID-19 was sourced from the United States, Italy and Spain. Sample material is recorded as cDNA or gDNA derived from T cells, B-cell-depleted T cells, or PBMCs.

Trimming shortened V by 5 bases and J by 2 bases, and 18 bases separated the two germline ends. Per germline, CDR1 SGHTA and CDR2 FQGTGA. CDR3 length equals 17 residues. In the original analysis: Amplifying reference gene primers gave estimates of nucleated cell counts. TCRdb keeps only in-frame clones here, not all; method: immunoSEQ multiplex PCR. V and J calls and clone size are those listed in that table; D and trimming were worked out from the DNA. This table holds about 50,000 clones, 85% found once. Sequencing was carried out using peripheral blood. V and J are TRBV7-3 and TRBJ2-2; perhaps TRBD1 as D (5 bases). The TCR originated in a man in his 60s with acute or convalescent COVID-19. This CDR3 reads CASSPLPRAGNTGELFF. CDR3 DNA: TGTGCCAGCAGCCCCCTCCCCAGGGCTGGAAACACCGGGGAGCTGTTTTTT.